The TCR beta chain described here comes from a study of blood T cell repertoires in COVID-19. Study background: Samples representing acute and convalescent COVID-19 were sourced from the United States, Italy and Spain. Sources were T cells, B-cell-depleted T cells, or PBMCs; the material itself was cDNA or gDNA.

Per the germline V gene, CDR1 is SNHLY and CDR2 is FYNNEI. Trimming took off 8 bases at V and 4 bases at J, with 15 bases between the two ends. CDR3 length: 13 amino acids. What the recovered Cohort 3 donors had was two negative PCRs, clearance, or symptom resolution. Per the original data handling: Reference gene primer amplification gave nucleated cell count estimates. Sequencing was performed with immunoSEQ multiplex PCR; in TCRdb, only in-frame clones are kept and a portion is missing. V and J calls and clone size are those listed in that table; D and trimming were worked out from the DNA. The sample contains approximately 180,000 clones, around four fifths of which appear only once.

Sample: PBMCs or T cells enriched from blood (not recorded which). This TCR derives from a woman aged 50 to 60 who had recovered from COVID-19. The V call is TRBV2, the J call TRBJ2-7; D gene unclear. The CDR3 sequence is CASGDKAAYEQYF. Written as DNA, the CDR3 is TGTGCCAGCGGCGATAAGGCGGCTTACGAGCAGTACTTC.